A selection of T cell receptor beta chains follows, all from one sample in a study of cytomegalovirus exposure and HLA in healthy donors. TCRdb keeps only in-frame clones here, not all; method: immunoSEQ multiplex PCR. The sample yields 130,000 or so clones, around 73% seen once. Sequencing was performed on PBMCs. These receptors all come from a man aged 45-65 years in good health and CMV-seronegative. Each CDR3 is given with its conserved first and last residue. D genes are given only for firm matches. Expanded clones get a size class; other rows say once, few or many, or leave the size out.

v_call	clone_size	j_call	d_call	cdr3_nt	cdr3_aa
TRBV19	NA	TRBJ1-3	NA	TGTGCCAGTAGCTCGGTGCCGGGGGGTGAAAACACCATATATTTT	CASSSVPGGENTIYF
TRBV15	NA	TRBJ1-4	NA	TGTGCCACCAGCAGAGGGGTAGGGAGAGGCACAAGGACTAATGAAAAACTGTTTTTT	CATSRGVGRGTRTNEKLFF
TRBV11-2	NA	TRBJ2-2	NA	TGTGCCAGCAGCCTACGACTAAGCGGGTTCCCGTTGGGCACCGGGGAGCTGTTTTTT	CASSLRLSGFPLGTGELFF
TRBV6-5	NA	TRBJ2-7	TRBD1	TGTGCCAGCAGGGACAGGGGCGAGCAGTACTTC	CASRDRGEQYF
TRBV27	NA	TRBJ1-5	NA	TGTGCCAGCAGCCCCTCCTTGATAGATCAGCCCCAGCATTTT	CASSPSLIDQPQHF
TRBV19	NA	TRBJ1-4	NA	TGTGCCAGTAGTATGGCCCGGAGAGAAAAACTGTTTTTT	CASSMARREKLFF
TRBV7-2	NA	TRBJ2-3	TRBD2	TGTGCCAGCAGCTTACGAACCGGGACTAGAGCAACAGATACGCAGTATTTT	CASSLRTGTRATDTQYF
TRBV4-3	NA	TRBJ2-1	TRBD1	TGCGCCAGCAGCCAAGGAGCCGGGACAGGTTACAATGAGCAGTTCTTC	CASSQGAGTGYNEQFF
TRBV14	NA	TRBJ2-5	NA	TGTGCCAGCAGCCCCCTTGAGGGGCGGGGAGAGACCCAGTACTTC	CASSPLEGRGETQYF
TRBV15	NA	TRBJ2-3	NA	TGTGCCACCAGCAGAGATCCCCTCCTAGGAGATACGCAGTATTTT	CATSRDPLLGDTQYF
TRBV28	NA	TRBJ2-7	TRBD1	TGTGCCAGCAGTTTATACGGGACAGGGAGCTACGAGCAGTACTTC	CASSLYGTGSYEQYF
TRBV6-5	NA	TRBJ2-1	NA	TGTGCCAGCAGTAGCATAGGACTCAACAATGAGCAGTTCTTC	CASSSIGLNNEQFF
TRBV2	NA	TRBJ1-3	NA	TGTGCCAGCACAGGGGAGTACGGAAACACCATATATTTT	CASTGEYGNTIYF
TRBV18	few	TRBJ2-5	NA	TGTGCCAGCTCACCACGATCGACTCAAGGGACCCAGTACTTC	CASSPRSTQGTQYF
TRBV6-5	once	TRBJ1-2	NA	TGTGCCAGCAGTTACTCGATCGGCAGGGCAAGTGGCTACACCTTC	CASSYSIGRASGYTF
TRBV28	NA	TRBJ2-2	TRBD2	TGTGCCAGCAGTTTGGGACTAGCGGGAGGGCCCGGGGAGCTGTTTTTT	CASSLGLAGGPGELFF
TRBV5-1	NA	TRBJ2-7	TRBD1	TGCGCCAGCAGCCCTCCGGGACAGGGTGCCTACGAGCAGTACTTC	CASSPPGQGAYEQYF
TRBV5-1	NA	TRBJ2-5	TRBD2	TGCGCCAGCAGCCCTGGGACTAGCGGGAGTGGGGAGACCCAGTACTTC	CASSPGTSGSGETQYF
TRBV5-1	NA	TRBJ1-4	TRBD1	TGCGCCAGCAGCTTGGGGGGGACAGACCTTTGGGGGAAACTGTTTTTT	CASSLGGTDLWGKLFF
TRBV6-6	NA	TRBJ2-7	NA	TGTGCCAGCAGGCAGGGGATTACGAGGCAGTACTTC	CASRQGITRQYF
TRBV6-6	NA	TRBJ2-3	TRBD2	TGTGCCAGCCGCCCCAGCGGGGAGTTGGGAGATACGCAGTATTTT	CASRPSGELGDTQYF
TRBV2	NA	TRBJ1-5	NA	TGTGCCAGCAGTACAGAGAGCAATCAGCCCCAGCATTTT	CASSTESNQPQHF
TRBV28	NA	TRBJ2-1	TRBD2	TGTGCCAGCAGTCTCCAGACAGCAAGAGCGGGAGTTCGCTACAATGAGCAGTTCTTC	CASSLQTARAGVRYNEQFF
TRBV4-3	NA	TRBJ2-7	TRBD2	TGCGCCAGCAGCCAAGTGCCTAGCGGGAGCGACGAGCAGTACTTC	CASSQVPSGSDEQYF
TRBV27	NA	TRBJ2-3	TRBD2	TGTGCCAGCAGTCCCTCGCGGGGGGGCACAGATACGCAGTATTTT	CASSPSRGGTDTQYF
TRBV2	NA	TRBJ2-5	NA	TGTGCCAGCAGTACCTACGGGGATCAAGAGACCCAGTACTTC	CASSTYGDQETQYF
TRBV6-6	NA	TRBJ1-4	TRBD1	TGTGCCAGCAGAAACAGGGGAGGACTGTTTTTT	CASRNRGGLFF
TRBV7-9	NA	TRBJ2-7	TRBD1	TGTGCCAGCAGCGCGACAGGGGGTCCCTACGAGCAGTACTTC	CASSATGGPYEQYF
TRBV28	once	TRBJ2-2	NA	TGTGCCAGCCAGGGGACCGGGGAGCTGTTTTTT	CASQGTGELFF
TRBV10-3	NA	TRBJ2-1	TRBD2	TGTGCCATCAGTGAGACTAGCGGGAGCTCCTACAATGAGCAGTTCTTC	CAISETSGSSYNEQFF
TRBV5-1	NA	TRBJ1-6	TRBD1	TGCGCCAGCAGCTTGGTGGGCAGGGGGTCGGATAATTCACCCCTCCACTTT	CASSLVGRGSDNSPLHF
TRBV5-6	NA	TRBJ2-1	TRBD2	TGTGCCAGCAGCTTGACCGGGAGGGGCTACAATGAGCAGTTCTTC	CASSLTGRGYNEQFF
TRBV5-1	NA	TRBJ2-3	TRBD2	TGCGCCAGCAGCGCCCGGGGAGGGGACACAGATACGCAGTATTTT	CASSARGGDTDTQYF
TRBV30	NA	TRBJ1-2	TRBD1	TGTGCCTGGACCTCGGACAGGGTGAGCGTTGGCTACACCTTC	CAWTSDRVSVGYTF
TRBV28	NA	TRBJ2-1	TRBD2	TGTGCCAGCAGTGCCGGTAGCGCTAGCGGGAGTCAGGGTGAGCAGTTCTTC	CASSAGSASGSQGEQFF
TRBV27	NA	TRBJ1-3	TRBD1	TGTGCCAGCAGCCCCGGGACAGGGCCGGGAAACACCATATATTTT	CASSPGTGPGNTIYF
TRBV7-2	few	TRBJ2-3	TRBD1	TGTGCCAGCAGCTCCGGGACAGGGGTTGGAGATACGCAGTATTTT	CASSSGTGVGDTQYF
TRBV15	NA	TRBJ2-1	TRBD2	TGTGCCACCAGCAGAGAAAGGGTAGCGGGAGTGGTCTACAATGAGCAGTTCTTC	CATSRERVAGVVYNEQFF
TRBV2	NA	TRBJ1-2	NA	TGTGCCAGCAGGGAGTTAGAGGGAAGCTATGGCTACACCTTC	CASRELEGSYGYTF
TRBV30	NA	TRBJ2-1	NA	TGTGCCGCGGCGGGGCAGTTCTTC	CAAAGQFF
TRBV29-1	NA	TRBJ1-1	NA	TGCAGCGTTGAAGTAAGTGCGGTTGGCACTGAAGCTTTCTTT	CSVEVSAVGTEAFF
TRBV5-1	NA	TRBJ2-3	TRBD2	TGCGCCAGCAGAGTAGCGGGAGGGGGTCCGGATACGCAGTATTTT	CASRVAGGGPDTQYF
TRBV7-3	NA	TRBJ1-1	NA	TGTGCCAGCAGACAAGACAGGAACACTGAAGCTTTCTTT	CASRQDRNTEAFF
TRBV10-3	few	TRBJ2-5	TRBD1	TGTGCCATCAGTGAGGGGACAGGGGAATCTGAGACCCAGTACTTC	CAISEGTGESETQYF
TRBV10-3	few	TRBJ2-2	TRBD2	TGTGCCATCAGTGACCCACTAGCGATTGTAGGGACCGGGGAGCTGTTTTTT	CAISDPLAIVGTGELFF